This TCR beta chain was recovered during a study of regulatory T cells in long-lasting Graves disease. Arm-PCR with iRepertoire HTBI primers amplified the CDR3 regions for these TCR beta libraries. TCRdb reprocessed the multiplex PCR reads with MiXCR, giving one entry per CDR3 protein. The data contain about 520,000 distinct CDR3 sequences, around 11% of them singletons. The CDR3 has 14 amino acids. In germline, CDR1 is ENHRY, CDR2 SYGVKD. Trimming removed 2 bases from V and 7 bases from J, with 14 bases in between. This clonotype came up many times. Its antigen is currently unknown. Study-wide points: Persistent patients shared more public clonotypes (roughly 3,000) than newly diagnosed patients (around 1,000).

As for time point: newly diagnosed GD, antithyroid drugs for less than 3 months. Preparation of the TCR library used RNA extracted from PBMCs. These data also formed part of another study, on T cells in Graves' hyperthyroidism and ophthalmopathy.

The chain combines TRBV10-3 with TRBJ2-5, with a weak D call TRBD2 (5 bases). This material consisted of peripheral blood mononuclear cells (PBMCs), taken at new diagnosis, from a patient treated with antithyroid drugs. This clonotype was obtained from a woman aged 25 to 39 with Graves disease. The CDR3 spells CAISEPAEDGTQYF. CDR3 nucleotide sequence: TGTGCCATCAGTGAGCCAGCGGAGGACGGGACCCAGTACTTC.